What follows describes a single T cell receptor (beta chain). Its antigen is unknown. The V gene's germline CDR1 is KGHSH and CDR2 LQKENI. The CDR3 covers 16 residues. Unmatched junction bases numbered 7, after V lost 3 bases and J lost 4 bases. These data come from a study of beta chain features in type 1 diabetes. Findings and limits, study-wide: There were fewer insertions and more deletions at the VDJ junctions of type 1 diabetes patients. Equally in patients and controls, shorter templates might have been favored by PCR. Shorter TCRB CDR3s, moderately but significantly so, marked every one of the four CD4+ subsets in Type 1 diabetes patients.

All of the isolated RNA was reverse transcribed, so expressed TCRB transcripts were sequenced. The repertoire was sequenced with immunoSEQ multiplex PCR; TCRdb's copy has only in-frame clones and lacks some. The sample includes about 160,000 clones, around 63% seen only once; the top ten take roughly 0.092%. Sorted cells reached over 95% purity in every population. The V call is TRBV18, the J call TRBJ2-5; 11 bases are a match to TRBD1. The sequence was obtained from a man younger than 45 with type 1 diabetes. Sequenced material: naive CD4+ T cells from blood. CDR3 loop: CASSPKRTGGAETQYF. CDR3 nucleotides: TGTGCCAGCTCACCTAAAAGGACAGGGGGCGCAGAGACCCAGTACTTC.